Listed here are 26 T cell receptor beta chains from one sample, sequenced in a study of blood T cell repertoires in COVID-19. The protocol was immunoSEQ multiplex PCR, while the TCRdb copy is restricted to in-frame clones and leaves out a portion. Altogether around 140,000 clones are present, roughly 85% being singletons, with the ten largest covering around 4.5%. Sequenced sample: PBMCs or T cells enriched from blood (not recorded which). The receptors stem from a man aged 45-65 years who had recovered from COVID-19.

The J gene is TRBJ2-1, the V gene TRBV4-3; 11 nucleotides match TRBD2. The germline V gene has CDR1 LGHNA and CDR2 YSLEER. The CDR3 extends over 17 amino acids. The J segment lost 8 bases and the V segment lost 0 bases, leaving 9 bases of the junction unmatched. The CDR3 nucleotides read TGCGCCAGCAGCCAAGATCCCGGGACTAGCGGTTCCCATGAGCAGTTCTTC. It yields the protein CASSQDPGTSGSHEQFF.

The V and J genes are TRBV5-4 and TRBJ2-3; D is unresolved. CDR1 and CDR2 (germline): SGHNT, YYREEE (reference sequence). V lost 3 bases and J lost 2, with 4 bases in between. The CDR3 is 12 residues long. CDR3 DNA sequence: TGTGCCAGCAGCTCTTACACAGATACGCAGTATTTT. It encodes CASSSYTDTQYF.

The chain joins TRBV7-2 to TRBJ2-3; 9 nucleotides line up with TRBD1. Per the germline V gene, CDR1 is SGHTA and CDR2 is FQGNSA. V trimming: 4 bases; J trimming: 8 bases; junction bases outside the gene matches: 7. This CDR3 region has 14 residues. CDR3 protein: CASSSGTGSVTQYF. The CDR3 coding sequence is TGTGCCAGCAGCTCCGGGACAGGGAGTGTTACGCAGTATTTT. Full variable domain (rest looked up from reference TRBV7-2 and TRBJ2-3): GAGVSQSPSNKVTEKGKDVELRCDPISGHTALYWYRQSLGQGLEFLIYFQGNSAPDKSGLPSDRFSAERTGGSVSTLTIQRTQQEDSAVYLCASSSGTGSVTQYFGPGTRLTVL.

This chain joins TRBV30 and TRBJ2-2; weak D call: TRBD2 (6 bases). Germline values: CDR1 GTSNPN, CDR2 SVGIG (reference sequence). Trimming left V 0 bases short and J 4 bases short, with 24 bases between. The CDR3 covers 19 residues. CDR3 in DNA: TGTGCCTGGAGTGTACGACGGAGGGTGGATCCCTTTCTCACCGGGGAGCTGTTTTTT. This sequence encodes CAWSVRRRVDPFLTGELFF.

The CDR3 nucleotides read TGTGCCAGCAGCTTAGGTGGGACAGGGGTGCGGGGCTATGGCTACACCTTC. Protein sequence: CASSLGGTGVRGYGYTF. The chain links TRBV7-9 to TRBJ1-2; 10 nucleotides agree with TRBD1. This CDR3 has 17 amino acids. Trimming took 1 base from V and 4 from J; bases not matched to a gene: 9. Germline CDR1 and CDR2: SEHNR and FQNEAQ (reference sequence).

The chain recombines TRBV6-6 with TRBJ1-3; 10 bases map to TRBD1. CDR3 length: 19 residues. Trimming removed 5 bases from V and 0 bases from J; junction bases left unmatched: 13. The V gene's germline CDR1 is MNHNY and CDR2 SVGAGI (reference sequence). In DNA, the CDR3 is TGTGCCAGCAGTAGATCCGGGACAGGGGTTATACGCTCTGGAAACACCATATATTTT. Translated, it gives CASSRSGTGVIRSGNTIYF.

This chain joins TRBV5-4 and TRBJ2-3; TRBD2 aligns across 8 bases. CDR3 size: 18 residues. Looked up from germline, CDR1 is SGHNT and CDR2 is YYREEE (reference sequence). The V gene end was trimmed by 4 bases and the J gene end by 1 base; junction bases not matched to a gene: 14. In nucleotides, the CDR3 is TGTGCCAGCAGCCTTGGCGGCGGGAGGTGGGGGGGCACAGATACGCAGTATTTT. It specifies CASSLGGGRWGGTDTQYF.

As DNA, the CDR3 is TGCGCCAGCAGCCTCTGGGACAGGGACTATGGCTACACCTTC. It yields the protein CASSLWDRDYGYTF. This rearrangement joins TRBV5-1 to TRBJ1-2; 9 nucleotides match TRBD1. The CDR3 has 14 amino acids. Germline assignment: CDR1 SGHRS and CDR2 YFSETQ. The J segment lost 3 bases and the V segment lost 4 bases, leaving 4 bases of the junction unmatched. Full variable domain (outside the CDR3, taken from reference TRBV5-1 and TRBJ1-2): KAGVTQTPRYLIKTRGQQVTLSCSPISGHRSVSWYQQTPGQGLQFLFEYFSETQRNKGNFPGRFSGRQFSNSRSEMNVSTLELGDSALYLCASSLWDRDYGYTFGSGTRLTVV.

The table lists this clone with a count of one. The chain recombines TRBV24-1 with TRBJ2-2; 9 bases agree with TRBD1. CDR1 is KGHDR, CDR2 SFDVKD, per germline. The CDR3 has 16 residues. V lost 3 bases to trimming and J lost 6 bases; unmatched junction nucleotides: 7. Written as DNA, the CDR3 is TGTGCCACCAGTGATGGGGACAGGGCTATGTCCGGGGAGCTGTTTTTT. Encoded protein: CATSDGDRAMSGELFF.

There are a few counts of this clone. V gene TRBV7-3 combines with J gene TRBJ1-1, with 10 bases aligning to TRBD1. V was pared by 1 base and J by 4 bases, with 0 bases of the junction left unmatched. The germline CDR1 and CDR2 sequences are SGHTA and FQGTGA. The CDR3 consists of 14 residues. The chain's CDR3 is CASSLRTGGTEAFF. DNA of the CDR3: TGTGCCAGCAGCTTAAGGACAGGGGGCACTGAAGCTTTCTTT.

The chain uses TRBV19 and TRBJ1-1; D call uncertain. This CDR3 is built from 14 residues. Germline lookup yields CDR1 LNHDA and CDR2 SQIVND (reference sequence). Trimming cost V 3 bases and J 1 base, with 9 bases left between them. This chain's CDR3 is CASSIGNRNTEAFF. Written as DNA, the CDR3 is TGTGCCAGTAGTATTGGCAATCGGAACACTGAAGCTTTCTTT.

The chain employs TRBV5-1 and TRBJ1-1; a possible D gene is TRBD1 (5 bases). The CDR3 is made up of 15 amino acids. CDR1 is SGHRS and CDR2 is YFSETQ in the germline V gene. The V end was cut by 3 bases, the J end by 2 bases, with 14 bases between. Here the CDR3 DNA reads TGCGCCAGCAGCTCGAACACAGGATCTAACACTGAAGCTTTCTTT. Residues: CASSSNTGSNTEAFF.

Only a few counts were recorded for this clone. The chain uses TRBV11-2 and TRBJ2-1; 7 bases fit TRBD1. The CDR3 length is 18 residues. V shed 0 bases and J 4 bases; nucleotides not matched to a gene: 12. Germline CDR1 SGHAT, CDR2 FQNNGV. CDR3 sequence (DNA): TGTGCCAGCAGCTTAGATCCTCCCGGGACAGCGTATTACAATGAGCAGTTCTTC. It specifies CASSLDPPGTAYYNEQFF.

This clone was found once. The rearrangement joins TRBV7-2 to TRBJ2-2; TRBD2 matches at 9 bases. The CDR3 sequence is 18 residues long. Trimming removed 5 bases from V and 0 bases from J; junction bases left unmatched: 10. Germline CDR1 reads SGHTA; CDR2 reads FQGNSA. The CDR3 loop reads CASSLYSLAGTNTGELFF. CDR3 nucleotide sequence: TGTGCCAGCAGCCTCTACTCGCTAGCGGGGACGAACACCGGGGAGCTGTTTTTT.

The rearrangement links TRBV6-5 to TRBJ1-3; D is ambiguous. The CDR3 length is 15 residues. Trimming left V 5 bases short and J 0 bases short, with 11 bases between. Germline V gene lookup returns CDR1 MNHEY and CDR2 SVGAGI. CDR3 DNA sequence: TGTGCCAGCAGTATAGACCGGAGCTCTGGAAACACCATATATTTT. Translated: CASSIDRSSGNTIYF.

The V and J genes are TRBV28 and TRBJ1-6; a possible D gene is TRBD1 (6 bases). The CDR3 length is 16 residues. Germline loops: CDR1 MDHEN, CDR2 SYDVKM. Deletions cut 2 bases from V and 7 bases from J, with 15 bases between. The DNA for the CDR3 is TGTGCCAGCAGTTTAAGGTCGTGGGACACAAATTCACCCCTCCACTTT. The encoded protein is CASSLRSWDTNSPLHF.

V is TRBV7-9 and J is TRBJ1-3; D not resolved. V gave up 5 bases and J gave up 4 bases, with 12 bases separating them. The CDR3 consists of 14 residues. Germline V gene lookup returns CDR1 SEHNR and CDR2 FQNEAQ (reference sequence). Here the CDR3 DNA reads TGTGCCAGCAGCACCGACATAACCGGAAACACCATATATTTT. Translation gives CASSTDITGNTIYF.

This clone appeared many times. This chain joins TRBV7-3 and TRBJ2-1; 10 bases agree with TRBD2. Germline V CDR1 and CDR2: SGHTA, FQGTGA. Trimming removed 3 bases from V and 9 bases from J; junction bases left unmatched: 8. CDR3 size: 15 residues. The CDR3 spells CASSFQSGGAGEQFF. The CDR3 DNA is TGTGCCAGCAGCTTTCAAAGCGGGGGGGCCGGTGAGCAGTTCTTC.

The CDR3 nucleotides are TGTGCCAGCAGCGCAAGGACAGGGGCATCACCCCTCCACTTT. Residues: CASSARTGASPLHF. The chain recombines TRBV9 with TRBJ1-6, with 9 positions matching TRBD1. CDR3 length: 14 amino acids. Looked up from germline, CDR1 is SGDLS and CDR2 is YYNGEE. The trim removed 3 bases at V and 10 bases at J, leaving 5 bases unmatched.

The chain has TRBV7-2 and TRBJ2-2; 9 bases fit TRBD2. The CDR3 runs to 16 residues. CDR1 is SGHTA, CDR2 FQGNSA, per germline. V was pared by 5 bases and J by 4 bases, with 8 bases of the junction left unmatched. The CDR3 loop is CASSPEVAGVTGELFF. In DNA form, the CDR3 reads TGTGCCAGCAGCCCCGAAGTAGCGGGAGTCACCGGGGAGCTGTTTTTT.

The chain recombines TRBV5-6 with TRBJ2-5, with TRBD2 matching 8 bases. Per the germline V gene, CDR1 is SGHDT and CDR2 is YYEEEE. V was pared by 4 bases and J by 4 bases, with 12 bases of the junction left unmatched. The CDR3 extends over 16 amino acids. The CDR3: CASSRGLARLGETQYF. The DNA for the CDR3 is TGTGCCAGCAGCCGCGGACTAGCACGTTTGGGAGAGACCCAGTACTTC.

V usage is TRBV7-2 and J usage is TRBJ2-1, with TRBD2 matching over 11 bases. The V gene's germline CDR1 is SGHTA and CDR2 FQGNSA. CDR3 length: 13 residues. V was clipped by 7 bases and J by 11 bases; unmatched bases: 7. The DNA of the CDR3 is TGTGCCAGCACACCCGGGACTAGCGGTAAGCAGTTCTTC. It codes for CASTPGTSGKQFF.

The chain carries TRBV2 and TRBJ2-4; 12 bases are shared with TRBD2. Looked up from germline, CDR1 is SNHLY and CDR2 is FYNNEI. CDR3 length: 20 residues. The V and J ends lost 4 bases and 1 base, in that order; junction bases with no gene match: 14. CDR3 coding DNA: TGTGCCAGCAGTGGGAATCTAGGACTAGCGGGAAGCTTGGCCAAAAACATTCAGTACTTC. It translates to CASSGNLGLAGSLAKNIQYF.

The chain has TRBV7-4 and TRBJ2-4; D might be TRBD1 (6 bases). V was trimmed by 1 base and J by 9 bases, leaving 10 bases between them. The length of the CDR3 is 13 residues. Per the germline V gene, CDR1 is SGHVT and CDR2 is SQSDAQ. The CDR3: CASSLEVQGIQYF. CDR3 nucleotide sequence: TGTGCCAGCAGCTTAGAAGTACAGGGCATTCAGTACTTC.

This rearrangement joins TRBV27 to TRBJ1-1; the D gene is possibly TRBD1 (6 bases). The CDR3 has 15 residues. V gave up 1 base and J gave up 1 base, with 10 bases separating them. The germline V gene has CDR1 MNHEY and CDR2 SMNVEV (reference sequence). The CDR3 nucleotides read TGTGCCAGCAGTTTATGGGGGGGCGCGAACACTGAAGCTTTCTTT. Translation gives CASSLWGGANTEAFF.

V usage is TRBV24-1 and J usage is TRBJ2-1, with TRBD1 matching 7 bases. The germline V gene has CDR1 KGHDR and CDR2 SFDVKD. Unmatched junction bases numbered 7, after V lost 9 bases and J lost 0 bases. CDR3 length: 15 residues. CDR3 nucleotide sequence: TGTGCCACCGGTCAGGGGGACAGCTCCTACAATGAGCAGTTCTTC. Amino acid sequence: CATGQGDSSYNEQFF.